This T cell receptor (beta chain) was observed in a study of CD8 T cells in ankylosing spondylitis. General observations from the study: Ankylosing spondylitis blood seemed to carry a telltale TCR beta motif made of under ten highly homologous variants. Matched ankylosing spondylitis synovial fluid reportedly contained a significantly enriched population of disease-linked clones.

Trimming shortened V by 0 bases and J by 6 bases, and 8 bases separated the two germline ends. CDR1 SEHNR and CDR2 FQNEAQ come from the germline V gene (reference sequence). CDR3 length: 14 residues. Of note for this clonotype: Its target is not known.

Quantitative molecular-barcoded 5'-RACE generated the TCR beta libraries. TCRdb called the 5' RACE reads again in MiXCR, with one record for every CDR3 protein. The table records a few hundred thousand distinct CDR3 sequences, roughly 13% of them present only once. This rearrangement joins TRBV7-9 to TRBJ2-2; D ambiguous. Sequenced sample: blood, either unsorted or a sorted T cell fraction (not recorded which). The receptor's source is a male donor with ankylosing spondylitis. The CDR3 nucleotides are TGTGCCAGCAGCTTAGCGCAGTCCGCCGGGGAGCTGTTTTTT. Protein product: CASSLAQSAGELFF.